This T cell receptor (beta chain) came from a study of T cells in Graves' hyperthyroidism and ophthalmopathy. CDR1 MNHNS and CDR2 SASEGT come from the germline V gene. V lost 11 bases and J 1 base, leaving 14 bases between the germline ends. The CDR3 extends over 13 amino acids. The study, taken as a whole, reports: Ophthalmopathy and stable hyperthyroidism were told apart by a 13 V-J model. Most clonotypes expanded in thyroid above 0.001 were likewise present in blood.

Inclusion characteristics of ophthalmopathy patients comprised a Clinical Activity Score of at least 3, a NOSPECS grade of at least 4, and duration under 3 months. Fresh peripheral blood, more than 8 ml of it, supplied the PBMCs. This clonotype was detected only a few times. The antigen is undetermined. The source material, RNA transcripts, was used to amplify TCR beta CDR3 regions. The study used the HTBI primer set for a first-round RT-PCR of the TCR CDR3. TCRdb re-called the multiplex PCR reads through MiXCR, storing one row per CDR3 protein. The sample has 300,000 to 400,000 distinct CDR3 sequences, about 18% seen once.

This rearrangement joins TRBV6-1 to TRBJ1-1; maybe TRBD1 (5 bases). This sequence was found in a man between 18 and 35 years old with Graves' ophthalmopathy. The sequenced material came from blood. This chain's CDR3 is CASLWDQNTEAFF. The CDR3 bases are TGTGCCTCACTGTGGGACCAGAACACTGAAGCTTTCTTT.